Listed below are T cell receptor beta chains from one sample, sequenced in a study of blood T cell repertoires in COVID-19. Clones were sequenced by immunoSEQ multiplex PCR, and TCRdb holds only the in-frame ones, with some missing. The data show about 320,000 clones, about 86% seen once. The sequenced sample was peripheral blood. The source of these receptors is a woman aged 50 to 60 with acute or convalescent COVID-19. Each CDR3 is given with its conserved first and last residue. A D gene is named only where the DNA matches it firmly. The size field is filled for only some rows; it gives once, few, many or a size class.

j_gene: TRBJ1-2; d_gene: TRBD1; abundance: .; v_gene: TRBV7-8; len: 13; CDR3aa: CASSIDRDRGYTF; CDR3nt: TGTGCCAGCAGCATTGACAGGGATCGGGGCTACACCTTC
j_gene: TRBJ1-2; d_gene: TRBD1; abundance: .; v_gene: TRBV5-1; len: 13; CDR3aa: CASSRDREYGYTF; CDR3nt: TGCGCCAGCAGCCGGGACAGGGAATATGGCTACACCTTC
j_gene: TRBJ1-2; d_gene: TRBD1; abundance: .; v_gene: TRBV6-5; len: 13; CDR3aa: CASRLQGAVGYTF; CDR3nt: TGTGCCAGCAGACTCCAGGGGGCGGTGGGCTACACCTTC
j_gene: TRBJ1-6; d_gene: .; abundance: once; v_gene: TRBV30; len: 15; CDR3aa: CAWSAQGRGNSPLHF; CDR3nt: TGTGCCTGGAGTGCCCAGGGGAGAGGTAATTCACCCCTCCACTTT
j_gene: TRBJ1-4; d_gene: TRBD1; abundance: .; v_gene: TRBV19; len: 14; CDR3aa: CASTPQGRNEKLFF; CDR3nt: TGTGCCAGTACCCCACAGGGGAGGAATGAAAAACTGTTTTTT
j_gene: TRBJ2-4; d_gene: .; abundance: .; v_gene: TRBV2; len: 12; CDR3aa: CASSWDLYIQYF; CDR3nt: TGTGCCAGCAGTTGGGACTTGTACATTCAGTACTTC
j_gene: TRBJ2-3; d_gene: TRBD1; abundance: .; v_gene: TRBV9; len: 15; CDR3aa: CASSVGQGAPDTQYF; CDR3nt: TGTGCCAGCAGCGTAGGACAGGGGGCTCCAGATACGCAGTATTTT
j_gene: TRBJ1-2; d_gene: TRBD1; abundance: .; v_gene: TRBV29-1; len: 15; CDR3aa: CSVVPGQGPNYGYTF; CDR3nt: TGCAGCGTTGTGCCGGGACAGGGGCCTAACTATGGCTACACCTTC
j_gene: TRBJ1-6; d_gene: TRBD1; abundance: .; v_gene: TRBV5-1; len: 16; CDR3aa: CASSLGGTGQNSPLHF; CDR3nt: TGCGCCAGCAGCTTAGGGGGGACAGGTCAAAATTCACCCCTCCACTTT
j_gene: TRBJ1-5; d_gene: TRBD1; abundance: .; v_gene: TRBV30; len: 13; CDR3aa: CAWSRDSNQPQHF; CDR3nt: TGTGCCTGGTCCCGGGACAGTAATCAGCCCCAGCATTTT
j_gene: TRBJ2-5; d_gene: TRBD2; abundance: .; v_gene: TRBV7-2; len: 14; CDR3aa: CASSSGLGSGTQYF; CDR3nt: TGTGCCAGCAGCTCGGGACTAGGCAGTGGGACCCAGTACTTC
j_gene: TRBJ2-7; d_gene: .; abundance: .; v_gene: TRBV7-6; len: 15; CDR3aa: CASSLAAGVWYEQYF; CDR3nt: TGTGCCAGCAGCTTAGCGGCAGGGGTATGGTACGAGCAGTACTTC
j_gene: TRBJ2-7; d_gene: TRBD2; abundance: .; v_gene: TRBV7-9; len: 15; CDR3aa: CASSLATSGRDEQYF; CDR3nt: TGTGCCAGCAGCTTAGCGACTAGCGGGAGAGACGAGCAGTACTTC
j_gene: TRBJ2-1; d_gene: TRBD2; abundance: .; v_gene: TRBV2; len: 16; CDR3aa: CASSPPSGGPYNEQFF; CDR3nt: TGTGCCAGCAGTCCTCCTAGCGGGGGGCCTTACAATGAGCAGTTCTTC